This TCR beta chain was found in a study of OX40 agonist ivuxolimab in advanced cancers. Study at large: Patients received intravenous ivuxolimab every 2 weeks at 0.01 to 10 mg/kg. Hepatocellular carcinoma, melanoma, renal cell or head and neck cancer affected the dose-escalation patients. Study-level findings and limits: No antigen was identified for the clonally expanded peripheral T cells.

As to this clone: Its antigen is unidentified.

Patients with a history of autoimmune disease or on systemic immunosuppression were excluded. Clones were sequenced by immunoSEQ multiplex PCR, and TCRdb holds only the in-frame ones, with some missing. The sample lists roughly 67,000 clones, approximately 86% seen once, with about 4.8% in the top ten. The V and J ends lost 4 bases and 1 base, in that order; junction bases with no gene match: 6. CDR1 is KGHSH, CDR2 LQKENI, per germline. The CDR3 is made up of 15 amino acids. This specimen consisted of CD4+ or CD8+ T cells sorted from blood, obtained in a trial of the OX40 agonist ivuxolimab. The TCR sequence derives from an adult with an advanced solid tumor such as melanoma, head and neck, liver or kidney cancer. This rearrangement joins TRBV18 to TRBJ2-5; 7 bases map to TRBD2. The CDR3 DNA sequence: TGTGCCAGCTCACTTCCAGGGAGGGGCCAAGAGACCCAGTACTTC. It encodes CASSLPGRGQETQYF. The full variable domain, with the rest looked up from reference TRBV18 and TRBJ2-5, is NAGVMQNPRHLVRRRGQEARLRCSPMKGHSHVYWYRQLPEEGLKFMVYLQKENIIDESGMPKERFSAEFPKEGPSILRIQQVVRGDSAAYFCASSLPGRGQETQYFGPGTRLLVL.